The clone carrying this T cell receptor beta chain was recorded a few times. Antigen specificity is unknown. The data derive from a study of beta chain features in type 1 diabetes. Study at large: Cell yields, age and gender were similar between patients and healthy donors.

V shed 5 bases and J shed 8 bases, with 12 bases lying between them. This CDR3 contains 12 residues. Germline V gives CDR1 SGHTA, CDR2 FQGNSA. Isolated RNA was reverse transcribed in full, so expressed TCRB transcripts were sequenced. Naive, central memory and regulatory T cell samples produced a mean of approximately 4 million reads. Clones were sequenced by immunoSEQ multiplex PCR, and TCRdb holds only the in-frame ones, with some missing. The data contain under 850,000 clones, roughly 13% of them singletons. Overall study findings and caveats: Lower insertion and higher deletion counts appeared at VDJ junctions in type 1 diabetes patients. Among all four CD4+ subsets, Type 1 diabetes patients had TCRB CDR3s that were moderately but significantly shorter.

Using CD45RO/CCR7/CD25/CD127/CD95/CD27, CD4+ naive, central memory, regulatory and stem cell-like memory cells were sorted. J is TRBJ1-1 and V is TRBV7-2; D not certain. The sequence came from a man between 18 and 35 years old with type 1 diabetes. Sequenced: naive CD4+ T cells from blood. In DNA, the CDR3 is TGTGCCAGCAGCCCGTACGGGCAGGAAGCTTTCTTT. It translates to CASSPYGQEAFF.